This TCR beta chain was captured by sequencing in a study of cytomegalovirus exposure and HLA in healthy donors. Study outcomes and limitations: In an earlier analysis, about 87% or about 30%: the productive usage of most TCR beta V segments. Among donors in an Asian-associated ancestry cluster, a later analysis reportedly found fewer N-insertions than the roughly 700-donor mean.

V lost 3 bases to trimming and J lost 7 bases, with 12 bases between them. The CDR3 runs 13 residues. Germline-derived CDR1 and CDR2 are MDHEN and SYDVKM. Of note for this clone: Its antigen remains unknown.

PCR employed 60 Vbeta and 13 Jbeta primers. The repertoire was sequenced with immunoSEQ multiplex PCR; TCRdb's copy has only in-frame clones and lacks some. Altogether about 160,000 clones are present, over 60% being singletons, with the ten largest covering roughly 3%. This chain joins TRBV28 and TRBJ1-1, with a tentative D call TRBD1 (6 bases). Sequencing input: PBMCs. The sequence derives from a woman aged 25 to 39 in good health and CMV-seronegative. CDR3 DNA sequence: TGTGCCAGCAGTTTTTTGGGGGCCAATGAAGCTTTCTTT. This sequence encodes CASSFLGANEAFF. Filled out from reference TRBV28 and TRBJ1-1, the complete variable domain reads DVKVTQSSRYLVKRTGEKVFLECVQDMDHENMFWYRQDPGLGLRLIYFSYDVKMKEKGDIPEGYSVSREKKERFSLILESASTNQTSMYLCASSFLGANEAFFGQGTRLTVV.